The 22 T cell receptor beta chains listed next were all sequenced from one sample in a study of T cell changes during pregnancy in multiple sclerosis. The assay was immunoSEQ multiplex PCR, and TCRdb's table has in-frame clones only and misses some. The data show around 63,000 clones, roughly 91% seen once. Sequenced material: peripheral blood, taken after pregnancy. These receptor sequences come from a female donor in good health, enrolled as a control in a pregnancy study.

V is TRBV19 and J is TRBJ1-5, with TRBD1 matching over 10 bases. With 4 bases clipped from V and 1 base from J, the junction kept 7 bases outside the gene matches. Germline CDR1 reads LNHDA; CDR2 reads SQIVND (reference sequence). This CDR3 is built from 17 residues. CDR3 sequence (DNA): TGTGCCAGTAGTACAACAAGACAGGGGGCGAGCAATCAGCCCCAGCATTTT. Protein product: CASSTTRQGASNQPQHF.

J is TRBJ1-2 and V is TRBV30, with D maybe TRBD1 (5 bases). CDR1 GTSNPN and CDR2 SVGIG come from the germline V gene (reference sequence). V shed 2 bases and J shed 5 bases, with 15 bases lying between them. The CDR3 spans 14 residues. The CDR3: CAWSPRGGVYGYTF. CDR3 coding DNA: TGTGCCTGGAGTCCTCGTGGGGGGGTTTATGGCTACACCTTC.

V gene TRBV30 combines with J gene TRBJ1-5; 12 positions match TRBD1. CDR1 and CDR2 from the germline V gene are GTSNPN and SVGIG (reference sequence). This CDR3 region has 14 residues. V shed 0 bases and J 7 bases; nucleotides not matched to a gene: 1. The CDR3 DNA sequence: TGTGCCTGGAGTGTAGGGACAGGGGGCCAGCCCCAGCATTTT. Residues: CAWSVGTGGQPQHF.

This clone was seen only a few times. The V gene is TRBV5-4, the J gene TRBJ1-2, with D uncertain. This CDR3 spans 14 amino acids. The germline V and J ends were trimmed by 4 bases and 0 bases, with 10 bases remaining between them. Germline lookup yields CDR1 SGHNT and CDR2 YYREEE (reference sequence). The CDR3 loop is CASSSGLSNYGYTF. DNA for the CDR3: TGTGCCAGCAGCAGCGGGCTCTCTAACTATGGCTACACCTTC.

The chain combines TRBV11-3 with TRBJ1-6, with D unresolved. This CDR3 contains 13 residues. Trimming removed 3 bases at V and 6 bases at J, with 6 bases between. Germline CDR1 reads SGHNT; CDR2 reads YENEEA. The CDR3 loop is CASSLAVNSPLHF. CDR3 sequence (DNA): TGTGCCAGCAGCTTGGCTGTTAATTCACCCCTCCACTTT.

The CDR3 coding sequence is TGTGCCACCAGCAGAGTCAGGGGGGCCCAGTACTTC. Its protein product is CATSRVRGAQYF. The chain has TRBV15 and TRBJ2-5, with TRBD1 as a possible D gene (7 bases). The germline CDR1 and CDR2 sequences are LNHNV and YYDKDF (reference sequence). The CDR3 runs 12 residues. The germline V and J ends were trimmed by 1 base and 9 bases, with 9 bases remaining between them.

This clone was seen a single time. This chain uses TRBV2 with TRBJ2-1; unclear D gene. The CDR3 has 16 residues. CDR1 and CDR2 (germline): SNHLY, FYNNEI. Trimming pared 6 bases from V and 2 bases from J, leaving 17 bases between. The CDR3 loop is CASSRRNLPPYNEQFF. The CDR3 nucleotides read TGTGCCAGCAGCCGGCGGAATTTACCCCCCTACAATGAGCAGTTCTTC.

The rearrangement joins TRBV13 to TRBJ1-1; D may be TRBD1 (5 bases). Trimming removed 0 bases at V and 4 bases at J, with 9 bases between. CDR3 size: 14 residues. CDR1 and CDR2 (germline): PRHDT, FYEKMQ (reference sequence). CDR3 bases: TGTGCCAGCAGCTTAGGCCGGGGGATCACTGAAGCTTTCTTT. It is translated as CASSLGRGITEAFF.

The rearrangement links TRBV27 to TRBJ1-2, with D unresolved. CDR1 MNHEY and CDR2 SMNVEV come from the germline V gene (reference sequence). With 3 bases removed from V and 0 bases from J, the gap between germline ends came to 11 bases. The CDR3 spans 15 residues. The CDR3 loop reads CASSFSHPSNYGYTF. CDR3 sequence (DNA): TGTGCCAGCAGTTTCAGTCACCCGTCTAACTATGGCTACACCTTC.

This chain links TRBV10-3 with TRBJ2-1; 10 bases map to TRBD2. CDR3 length equals 13 residues. The germline gives CDR1 ENHRY, CDR2 SYGVKD. J was trimmed by 6 bases and V by 11 bases; bases with no gene match: 7. CDR3 DNA sequence: TGTGCCGCCAGCGGGGGGGCTACCAATGAGCAGTTCTTC. This translates into CAASGGATNEQFF.

This chain uses TRBV5-1 with TRBJ1-6, with D unclear. This CDR3 spans 15 amino acids. The germline CDR1 and CDR2 sequences are SGHRS and YFSETQ. Trimming removed 2 bases from V and 9 bases from J, with 15 bases in between. CDR3 loop: CASSFTRGMGSPLHF. CDR3 nucleotide sequence: TGCGCCAGCAGCTTCACTAGAGGGATGGGTTCACCCCTCCACTTT.

The chain joins TRBV7-6 to TRBJ2-2; D may be TRBD1 (5 bases). V lost 4 bases and J 2 bases, leaving 11 bases between the germline ends. Germline V gene data show CDR1 as SGHVS and CDR2 as FNYEAQ. The CDR3 spans 15 residues. The CDR3 nucleotides read TGTGCCAGCAGCTCAGGACACTCTAACACCGGGGAGCTGTTTTTT. Its protein product is CASSSGHSNTGELFF.

This rearrangement joins TRBV11-3 to TRBJ1-4, with 7 positions matching TRBD1. V trimming: 4 bases; J trimming: 7 bases; junction bases outside the gene matches: 9. The CDR3 loop spans 15 amino acids. Germline CDR1 SGHNT, CDR2 YENEEA. CDR3 coding DNA: TGTGCCAGCAGCTCTTACAGGGGCGGCGGTGAAAAACTGTTTTTT. This translates into CASSSYRGGGEKLFF.

This clone was detected only once. The chain links TRBV15 to TRBJ1-2; 10 bases agree with TRBD1. The CDR3 is made up of 19 amino acids. Unmatched junction bases numbered 15, after V lost 4 bases and J lost 1 base. Per the germline V gene, CDR1 is LNHNV and CDR2 is YYDKDF (reference sequence). The CDR3 protein is CATSTLRGQGLSFNYGYTF. The CDR3 bases are TGTGCCACCAGCACTCTGAGGGGACAGGGGTTAAGTTTTAACTATGGCTACACCTTC.

V usage is TRBV4-2 and J usage is TRBJ2-3, with TRBD2 matching 10 bases. After removal of 0 bases from V and 10 bases from J, the junction contained 13 bases not matched to a gene. In germline, CDR1 is LGHNA, CDR2 YNFKEQ. The CDR3 length is 17 residues. The CDR3, as DNA: TGTGCCAGCAGCCAAGATTTGGGAAGCGGGGGGGCTCCGGCGCAGTATTTT. Its protein product is CASSQDLGSGGAPAQYF.

This chain joins TRBV4-2 and TRBJ2-6, with unresolved D. The CDR3 has 16 amino acids. Germline loops: CDR1 LGHNA, CDR2 YNFKEQ. Trimming removed 1 base from V and 0 bases from J, with 7 bases in between. Written as DNA, the CDR3 is TGTGCCAGCAGCCAAGGCAGACTCTCTGGGGCCAACGTCCTGACTTTC. This translates into CASSQGRLSGANVLTF.

The chain carries TRBV7-9 and TRBJ2-7; D not certain. The V gene's germline CDR1 is SEHNR and CDR2 FQNEAQ (reference sequence). Trimming removed 8 bases at V and 3 bases at J, with 11 bases between. The CDR3 runs to 12 residues. Here the CDR3 DNA reads TGTGCCAGCGAAGAGAAACTCTACGAGCAGTACTTC. Amino acids: CASEEKLYEQYF.

The rearrangement uses TRBV18 and TRBJ2-1, with D perhaps matching TRBD2 (5 bases). There are 15 residues in the CDR3. Germline assignment: CDR1 KGHSH and CDR2 LQKENI. V lost 0 bases, J lost 2 bases, and 8 bases lay in between. CDR3 residues: CASSPPGDPYNEQFF. The CDR3 region has the DNA TGTGCCAGCTCACCACCCGGGGATCCCTACAATGAGCAGTTCTTC.

The chain links TRBV4-3 to TRBJ1-2; D perhaps matches TRBD1 (5 bases). V was clipped by 4 bases and J by 8 bases, with 14 bases between them. The CDR3 totals 13 residues. The germline CDR1 and CDR2 sequences are LGHNA and YSLEER. The CDR3 DNA reads TGCGCCAGCAGCCGAGGAGGGGTGAGCGGCTACACCTTC. It translates to CASSRGGVSGYTF.

This clone was observed once. The chain joins TRBV7-2 to TRBJ1-1; D is perhaps TRBD1 (5 bases). V lost 1 base and J lost 5, with 8 bases in between. This CDR3 is 13 amino acids long. CDR1 and CDR2 from the germline V gene are SGHTA and FQGNSA. In DNA form, the CDR3 reads TGTGCCAGCAGCTTAGTTCGGGGGACTGAAGCTTTCTTT. It is translated as CASSLVRGTEAFF.

The rearrangement joins TRBV7-9 to TRBJ2-2; TRBD1 might be the D (7 bases). Trimming took off 5 bases at V and 5 bases at J, with 15 bases between the two ends. The CDR3 loop spans 15 amino acids. Germline CDR1 is SEHNR and CDR2 is FQNEAQ (reference sequence). Here the CDR3 DNA reads TGTGCCAGCAGCACGACAGGGAGGAGGACCGGGGAGCTGTTTTTT. Its protein is CASSTTGRRTGELFF.

This clone occurred a few times. The V call is TRBV7-9, the J call TRBJ1-5, with a weak D call TRBD1 (5 bases). V lost 0 bases and J 4 bases, leaving 7 bases between the germline ends. Germline V CDR1 and CDR2: SEHNR, FQNEAQ (reference sequence). CDR3 size: 14 residues. The chain's CDR3 is CASSLAGVNQPQHF. CDR3 DNA: TGTGCCAGCAGCTTAGCAGGGGTAAATCAGCCCCAGCATTTT.